This T cell receptor (beta chain) came from a study of cytomegalovirus exposure and HLA in healthy donors. Study-level findings and limits: The productive fraction for most TCR beta V segments was about 87% or about 30% in an earlier analysis. In a later analysis, TCR beta V- and J-gene trimming was associated with a missense DCLRE1C variant. Only CMV serostatus was available as immune exposure information. Most likely, a cluster of highly shared sequence variants arose as a sequencing artifact.

Comments on this clone: Its cognate antigen is unknown.

The germline V gene encodes CDR1 MDHEN and CDR2 SYDVKM. V shed 8 bases and J shed 7 bases, with 14 bases lying between them. This CDR3 spans 12 amino acids. Amplification used 60 Vbeta primers and 13 Jbeta primers. Method: immunoSEQ multiplex PCR; TCRdb's copy keeps in-frame clones and lacks some. Among some 120,000 clones listed, 55% to 75% were seen once. The receptor was derived from a woman aged 40-49 years in good health and CMV-seropositive. This chain joins TRBV28 and TRBJ1-1; D unresolved. Sequenced input: PBMCs. The CDR3, as DNA: TGTGCCAGCCGATTCCCCCCGGGTGAAGCTTTCTTT. It codes for CASRFPPGEAFF. Drawing the rest from reference TRBV28 and TRBJ1-1, the complete variable domain is DVKVTQSSRYLVKRTGEKVFLECVQDMDHENMFWYRQDPGLGLRLIYFSYDVKMKEKGDIPEGYSVSREKKERFSLILESASTNQTSMYLCASRFPPGEAFFGQGTRLTVV.